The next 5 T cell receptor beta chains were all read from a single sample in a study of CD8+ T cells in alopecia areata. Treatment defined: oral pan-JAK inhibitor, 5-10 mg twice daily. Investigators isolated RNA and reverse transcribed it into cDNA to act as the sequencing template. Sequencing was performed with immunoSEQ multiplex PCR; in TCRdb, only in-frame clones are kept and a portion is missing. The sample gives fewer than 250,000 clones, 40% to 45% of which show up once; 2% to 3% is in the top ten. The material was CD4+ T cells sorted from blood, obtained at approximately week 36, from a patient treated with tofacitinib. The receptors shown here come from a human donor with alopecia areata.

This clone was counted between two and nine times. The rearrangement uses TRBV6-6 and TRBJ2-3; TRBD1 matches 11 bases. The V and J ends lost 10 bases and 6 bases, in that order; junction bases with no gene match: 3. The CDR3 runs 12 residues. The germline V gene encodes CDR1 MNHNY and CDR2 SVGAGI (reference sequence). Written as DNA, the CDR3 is TGTGCCACGGACAGGGGGCATGATACGCAGTATTTT. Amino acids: CATDRGHDTQYF.

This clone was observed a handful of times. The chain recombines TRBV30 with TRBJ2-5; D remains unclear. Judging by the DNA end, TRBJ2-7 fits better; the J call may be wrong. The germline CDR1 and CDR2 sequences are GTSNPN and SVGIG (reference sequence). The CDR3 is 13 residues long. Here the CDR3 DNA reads TGTGCCTGGAGTCGGGCCTCCTTCTACGAGCAGTACTTC. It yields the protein CAWSRASFYEQYF.

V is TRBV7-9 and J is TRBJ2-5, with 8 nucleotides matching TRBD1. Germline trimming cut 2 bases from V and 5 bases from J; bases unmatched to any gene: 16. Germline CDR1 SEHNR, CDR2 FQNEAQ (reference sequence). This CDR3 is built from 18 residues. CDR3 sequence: CASSLRRRQGAYWETQYF. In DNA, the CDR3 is TGTGCCAGCAGCTTAAGGCGGCGGCAGGGGGCCTATTGGGAGACCCAGTACTTC.

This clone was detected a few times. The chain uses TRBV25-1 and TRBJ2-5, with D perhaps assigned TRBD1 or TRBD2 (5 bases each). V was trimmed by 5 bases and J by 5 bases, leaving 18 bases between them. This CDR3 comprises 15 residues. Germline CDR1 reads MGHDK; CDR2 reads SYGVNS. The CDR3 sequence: CASSPQGTVVETQYF. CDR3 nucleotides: TGTGCCAGCAGTCCCCAAGGGACGGTTGTGGAGACCCAGTACTTC. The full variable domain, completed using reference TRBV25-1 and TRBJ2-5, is EADIYQTPRYLVIGTGKKITLECSQTMGHDKMYWYQQDPGMELHLIHYSYGVNSTEKGDLSSESTVSRIRTEHFPLTLESARPSHTSQYLCASSPQGTVVETQYFGPGTRLLVL.

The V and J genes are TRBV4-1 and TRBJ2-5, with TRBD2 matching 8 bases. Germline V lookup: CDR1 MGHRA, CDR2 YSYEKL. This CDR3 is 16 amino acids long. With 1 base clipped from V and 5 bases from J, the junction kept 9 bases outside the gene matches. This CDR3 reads CASSQARAGARETQYF. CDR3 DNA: TGCGCCAGCAGCCAAGCCAGAGCGGGAGCGAGGGAGACCCAGTACTTC.